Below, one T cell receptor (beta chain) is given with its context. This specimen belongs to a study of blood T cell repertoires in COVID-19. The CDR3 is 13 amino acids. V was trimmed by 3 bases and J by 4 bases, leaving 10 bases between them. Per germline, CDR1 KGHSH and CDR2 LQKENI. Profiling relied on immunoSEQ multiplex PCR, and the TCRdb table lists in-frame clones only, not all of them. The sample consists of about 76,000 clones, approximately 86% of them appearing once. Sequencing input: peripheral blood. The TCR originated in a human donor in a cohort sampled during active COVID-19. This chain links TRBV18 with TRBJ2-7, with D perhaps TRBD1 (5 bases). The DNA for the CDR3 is TGTGCCAGCTCACCGGACAACCAATACGAGCAGTACTTC. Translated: CASSPDNQYEQYF.